One sample yielded the 23 T cell receptor beta chains listed below, sequenced in a study of shared clonotypes between healthy human individuals. TCRdb's copy holds only in-frame clones and misses some; the assay was immunoSEQ multiplex PCR. The sample records some 2.1 million clones, about 94% being singletons. Selected positively for CCR7 and CD45RO-negative, naive CD8 cells excluded terminally differentiated effector memory CD45RA+ cells. The material sequenced was naive CD8+ T cells from PBMCs. These TCRs come from a man between 18 and 29 years old in good health. Some clones in this sample may be carry-over from other donors' samples.

The CDR3 loop reads CAWCSGLAYEQYF. For the CDR3, the DNA is TGTGCCTGGTGTTCGGGCCTAGCCTACGAGCAGTACTTC. The chain recombines TRBV30 with TRBJ2-7; the D is unclear. This CDR3 has 13 amino acids. V lost 5 bases and J 2 bases, leaving 13 bases between the germline ends. Germline CDR1 reads GTSNPN; CDR2 reads SVGIG (reference sequence).

Only one count was recorded for this clone. V usage is TRBV27 and J usage is TRBJ2-3, with no clear D. The V gene's germline CDR1 is MNHEY and CDR2 SMNVEV (reference sequence). The CDR3 is 14 amino acids. V was shortened by 5 bases and J by 2 bases, with 11 bases between the two germline ends. The CDR3 region is CASSPSDATDTQYF. Here the CDR3 DNA reads TGTGCCAGCAGTCCCTCGGATGCCACAGATACGCAGTATTTT.

The chain employs TRBV6-5 and TRBJ2-2; 7 positions agree with TRBD1. The germline V gene has CDR1 MNHEY and CDR2 SVGAGI. With 3 bases clipped from V and 4 bases from J, the junction kept 5 bases outside the gene matches. The CDR3 runs 15 residues. The CDR3 is CASSYRAGGTGELFF. CDR3 bases: TGTGCCAGCAGTTATCGGGCAGGGGGCACCGGGGAGCTGTTTTTT.

The chain couples TRBV5-8 to TRBJ2-7, with D possibly TRBD2 on 6 matching bases. CDR3 size: 13 residues. Trimming left V 6 bases short and J 2 bases short, with 12 bases between. Germline CDR1 and CDR2: SGHTS and YDEGEE. CDR3 in amino acids: CASTSGEAYEQYF. The CDR3 nucleotides read TGTGCCAGCACCTCGGGGGAAGCCTACGAGCAGTACTTC.

The chain combines TRBV4-3 with TRBJ2-3; 8 bases line up with TRBD2. The trim removed 1 base at V and 6 bases at J, leaving 6 bases unmatched. The CDR3 spans 15 residues. Germline loops: CDR1 LGHNA, CDR2 YSLEER. The CDR3 DNA sequence: TGCGCCAGCAGCCAAGGCGGGAGGCCGGGGGATACGCAGTATTTT. Its translation is CASSQGGRPGDTQYF.

V and J are TRBV25-1 and TRBJ2-2, with TRBD1 matching over 10 bases. Germline lookup yields CDR1 MGHDK and CDR2 SYGVNS. V shed 5 bases, J shed 1 base, and the junction held 4 bases outside the gene matches. The CDR3 sequence is 16 residues long. The CDR3 spells CASSPGQGLNTGELFF. The DNA for the CDR3 is TGTGCCAGCAGTCCGGGACAGGGGTTGAACACCGGGGAGCTGTTTTTT.

As for this clone: Different DNA sequences within this sample yield the same CDR3. The V gene is TRBV4-1, the J gene TRBJ2-3, with D possibly matching TRBD2 (6 bases). This CDR3 has 14 amino acids. CDR1 MGHRA and CDR2 YSYEKL come from the germline V gene. V lost 3 bases and J lost 2, with 9 bases in between. CDR3: CASSQVADTDTQYF. CDR3 sequence (DNA): TGCGCCAGCAGCCAGGTAGCGGACACAGATACGCAGTATTTT.

In its sample, this clone was seen once. Other DNA sequences of this sample code for an identical CDR3. The chain couples TRBV27 to TRBJ2-3, with no clear D. The CDR3 consists of 11 residues. From germline, CDR1 is MNHEY and CDR2 SMNVEV (reference sequence). The V and J ends lost 7 bases and 0 bases respectively, with 2 bases between them. CDR3 nucleotide sequence: TGTGCCAGCACCAGCACAGATACGCAGTATTTT. Translation: CASTSTDTQYF.

This clone appeared a single time. J is TRBJ1-4 and V is TRBV2; 7 bases align to TRBD1. Looked up from germline, CDR1 is SNHLY and CDR2 is FYNNEI. J gave up 4 bases and V 4 bases, and 6 bases lay outside the gene matches. The CDR3 sequence is 15 residues long. The CDR3, as DNA: TGTGCCAGCAGTGGCCAGGGGGGCCTTAATGAAAAACTGTTTTTT. It yields the protein CASSGQGGLNEKLFF.

This clone was found a few times. The genes are TRBV5-1 and TRBJ1-1, with TRBD1 as a possible D gene (5 bases). The length of the CDR3 is 14 residues. CDR1 and CDR2 (germline): SGHRS, YFSETQ. Trimming took 4 bases from V and 4 from J, leaving 14 bases between them. In DNA, the CDR3 is TGCGCCAGCAGCCCTCAGGCAGGGTTCACTGAAGCTTTCTTT. Amino acids: CASSPQAGFTEAFF. The complete variable domain, with remaining parts taken from reference TRBV5-1 and TRBJ1-1, reads KAGVTQTPRYLIKTRGQQVTLSCSPISGHRSVSWYQQTPGQGLQFLFEYFSETQRNKGNFPGRFSGRQFSNSRSEMNVSTLELGDSALYLCASSPQAGFTEAFFGQGTRLTVV.

Concerning this clone itself: This CDR3 is also generated by other DNA sequences in the sample. The V gene is TRBV6-6, the J gene TRBJ1-4; D gene unclear. Germline CDR1 reads MNHNY; CDR2 reads SVGAGI (reference sequence). V lost 7 bases and J 8 bases, leaving 8 bases between the germline ends. The CDR3 totals 11 residues. The CDR3 DNA sequence: TGTGCCAGCACTCTGGGAGAAAAACTGTTTTTT. Its translation: CASTLGEKLFF.

V usage is TRBV4-3 and J usage is TRBJ1-2, with D tentatively TRBD1 (5 bases). Trimming cost V 0 bases and J 3 bases, with 11 bases left between them. Germline-derived CDR1 and CDR2 are LGHNA and YSLEER. The length of the CDR3 is 15 residues. The CDR3 sequence is CASSQEEDTHYGYTF. The CDR3 DNA is TGCGCCAGCAGCCAAGAGGAGGACACGCACTATGGCTACACCTTC.

The chain couples TRBV4-3 to TRBJ2-7, with a possible D match to TRBD1 (6 bases). V lost 4 bases, J lost 0 bases, and 13 bases lay in between. Germline CDR1 LGHNA, CDR2 YSLEER. The CDR3 spans 15 residues. The CDR3 loop is CASSPARTASYEQYF. The CDR3 region has the DNA TGCGCCAGCAGCCCGGCTAGGACAGCCTCCTACGAGCAGTACTTC.

This clone came up once. The chain is built from TRBV7-3 and TRBJ2-2; 9 bases fit TRBD2. The CDR3 extends over 17 amino acids. V trimming: 3 bases; J trimming: 0 bases; junction bases outside the gene matches: 5. Germline lookup yields CDR1 SGHTA and CDR2 FQGTGA. The CDR3 region is CASSFPSGEPNTGELFF. In DNA, the CDR3 is TGTGCCAGCAGCTTTCCTAGCGGGGAACCGAACACCGGGGAGCTGTTTTTT.

This clone occurred once. The CDR3, as DNA: TGCAGCGTTGAAGATAGGGCAGTTGAAGCTTTCTTT. Translating gives CSVEDRAVEAFF. This chain links TRBV29-1 with TRBJ1-1; no clear D. Germline CDR1 reads SQVTM; CDR2 reads ANQGSEA. V was cut by 0 bases and J by 7 bases, with 9 bases left in between. The CDR3 totals 12 residues. Together with reference TRBV29-1 and TRBJ1-1, the CDR3 gives the full variable domain: SAVISQKPSRDICQRGTSLTIQCQVDSQVTMMFWYRQQPGQSLTLIATANQGSEATYESGFVIDKFPISRPNLTFSTLTVSNMSPEDSSIYLCSVEDRAVEAFFGQGTRLTVV.

Regarding this clone: Other DNA sequences from this sample encode an identical CDR3 as well. The rearrangement joins TRBV5-4 to TRBJ2-7; tentative D call: TRBD1 (5 bases). This CDR3 region has 12 residues. The ends were cut back, 3 bases at V and 3 bases at J, with 7 bases in the middle. CDR1 and CDR2 from the germline V gene are SGHNT and YYREEE (reference sequence). The CDR3 DNA reads as TGTGCCAGCAGCTCAGACAGCTACGAGCAGTACTTC. It codes for CASSSDSYEQYF.

The chain recombines TRBV27 with TRBJ2-7; tentative D call: TRBD1 (6 bases). V was shortened by 5 bases and J by 2 bases, with 16 bases between the two germline ends. Per germline, CDR1 MNHEY and CDR2 SMNVEV (reference sequence). The CDR3 sequence is 15 residues long. The CDR3 DNA is TGTGCCAGCAGTCTAGGGGGAGATGGGACCTACGAGCAGTACTTC. It yields the protein CASSLGGDGTYEQYF.

CDR3 loop: CASSLEGPVGYTF. The CDR3, as DNA: TGTGCCAGCAGCTTAGAAGGTCCTGTGGGCTACACCTTC. V usage is TRBV7-6 and J usage is TRBJ1-2; D is unclear. V shed 1 base and J shed 8 bases, with 11 bases lying between them. The germline V gene encodes CDR1 SGHVS and CDR2 FNYEAQ. CDR3 size: 13 residues.

This chain links TRBV5-5 with TRBJ2-2; 7 nucleotides align to TRBD1. The CDR3 totals 19 residues. The germline V gene encodes CDR1 SGHKS and CDR2 YYEKEE (reference sequence). With 0 bases clipped from V and 7 bases from J, the junction kept 18 bases outside the gene matches. The CDR3 is CASSLDRQGAQHRSGELFF. CDR3 nucleotides: TGTGCCAGCAGCTTGGATCGACAGGGAGCCCAACACAGAAGCGGGGAGCTGTTTTTT.

This chain connects TRBV7-9 to TRBJ2-6; tentative D call: TRBD1 (6 bases). There are 17 residues in the CDR3. V was pared by 6 bases and J by 3 bases, with 18 bases between. Germline CDR1 and CDR2: SEHNR and FQNEAQ (reference sequence). The CDR3, as DNA: TGTGCCAGCAGTGGCCCCACAGGGCAAAGTGGGGCCAACGTCCTGACTTTC. Protein sequence: CASSGPTGQSGANVLTF.

This chain links TRBV4-1 with TRBJ1-1; D may be TRBD1 (6 bases). Germline V lookup: CDR1 MGHRA, CDR2 YSYEKL. This CDR3 is 14 amino acids long. Trimming took 1 base from V and 4 from J, leaving 10 bases between them. CDR3 residues: CASSQVTGSTEAFF. The CDR3 bases are TGCGCCAGCAGCCAAGTAACAGGGTCCACTGAAGCTTTCTTT.

The gene calls are TRBV4-1 and TRBJ1-1; no firm D call. V shed 4 bases and J shed 5 bases, with 14 bases lying between them. The CDR3 runs to 14 residues. Per the germline V gene, CDR1 is MGHRA and CDR2 is YSYEKL. This CDR3 reads CASSPPTDRTEAFF. CDR3 DNA sequence: TGCGCCAGCAGCCCCCCCACCGACCGAACTGAAGCTTTCTTT.

This chain joins TRBV19 and TRBJ2-7; tentative D call: TRBD2 (5 bases). Germline CDR1 is LNHDA and CDR2 is SQIVND (reference sequence). The CDR3 runs 13 residues. The V end was cut by 6 bases, the J end by 6 bases, with 15 bases between. CDR3 in amino acids: CASRMWGEGEQYF. DNA for the CDR3: TGTGCCAGTAGAATGTGGGGTGAGGGCGAGCAGTACTTC.